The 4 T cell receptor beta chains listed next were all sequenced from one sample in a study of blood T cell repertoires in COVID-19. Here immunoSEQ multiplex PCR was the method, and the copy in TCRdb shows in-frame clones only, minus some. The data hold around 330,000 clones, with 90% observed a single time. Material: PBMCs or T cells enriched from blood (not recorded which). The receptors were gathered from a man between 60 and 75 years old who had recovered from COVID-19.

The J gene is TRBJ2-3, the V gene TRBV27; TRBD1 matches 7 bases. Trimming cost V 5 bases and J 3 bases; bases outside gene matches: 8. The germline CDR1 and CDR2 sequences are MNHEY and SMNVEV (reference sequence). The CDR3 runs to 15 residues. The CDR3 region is CASSQTGLVTDTQYF. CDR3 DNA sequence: TGTGCCAGCAGTCAGACAGGGTTGGTAACAGATACGCAGTATTTT.

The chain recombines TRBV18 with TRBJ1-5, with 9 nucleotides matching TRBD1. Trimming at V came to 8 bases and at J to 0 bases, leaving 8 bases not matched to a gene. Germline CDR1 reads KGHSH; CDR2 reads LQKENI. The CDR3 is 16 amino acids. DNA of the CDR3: TGTGCCAGCGCCCGGGACAGGGCGGCTAGCAATCAGCCCCAGCATTTT. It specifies CASARDRAASNQPQHF.

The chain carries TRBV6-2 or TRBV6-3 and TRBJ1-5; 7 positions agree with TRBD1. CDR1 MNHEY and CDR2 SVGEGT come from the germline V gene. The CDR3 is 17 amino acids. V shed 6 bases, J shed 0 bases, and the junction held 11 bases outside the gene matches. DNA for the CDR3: TGTGCCAGCAGCTCCCCACGGGACAGTGTTAGCAATCAGCCCCAGCATTTT. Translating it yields CASSSPRDSVSNQPQHF.

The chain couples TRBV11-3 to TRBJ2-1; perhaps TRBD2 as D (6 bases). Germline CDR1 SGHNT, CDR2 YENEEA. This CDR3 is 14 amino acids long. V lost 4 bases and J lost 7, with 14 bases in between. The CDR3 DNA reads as TGTGCCAGCAGCTCGGAGGGCCCGAAGAATGAGCAGTTCTTC. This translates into CASSSEGPKNEQFF.